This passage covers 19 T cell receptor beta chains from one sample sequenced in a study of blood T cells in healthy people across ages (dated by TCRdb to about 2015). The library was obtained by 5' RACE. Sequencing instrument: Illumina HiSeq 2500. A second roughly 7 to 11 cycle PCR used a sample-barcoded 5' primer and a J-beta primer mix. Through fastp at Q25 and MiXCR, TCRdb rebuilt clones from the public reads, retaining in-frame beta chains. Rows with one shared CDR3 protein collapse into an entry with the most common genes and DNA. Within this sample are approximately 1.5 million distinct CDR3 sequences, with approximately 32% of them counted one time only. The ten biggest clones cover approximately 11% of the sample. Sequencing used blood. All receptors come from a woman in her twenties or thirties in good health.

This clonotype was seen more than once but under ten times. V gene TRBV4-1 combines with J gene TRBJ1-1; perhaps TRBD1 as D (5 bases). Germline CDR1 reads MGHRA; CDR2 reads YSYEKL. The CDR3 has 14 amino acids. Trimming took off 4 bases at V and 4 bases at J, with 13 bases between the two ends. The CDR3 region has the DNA TGCGCCAGCAGCCGATTACAGGAAGTCACTGAAGCTTTCTTT. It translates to CASSRLQEVTEAFF.

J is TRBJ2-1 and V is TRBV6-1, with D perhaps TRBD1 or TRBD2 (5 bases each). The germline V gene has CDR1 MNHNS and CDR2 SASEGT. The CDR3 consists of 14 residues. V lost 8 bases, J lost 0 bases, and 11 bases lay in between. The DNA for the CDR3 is TGTGCCAGCTGGGGGACGAGCTCCTACAATGAGCAGTTCTTC. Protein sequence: CASWGTSSYNEQFF.

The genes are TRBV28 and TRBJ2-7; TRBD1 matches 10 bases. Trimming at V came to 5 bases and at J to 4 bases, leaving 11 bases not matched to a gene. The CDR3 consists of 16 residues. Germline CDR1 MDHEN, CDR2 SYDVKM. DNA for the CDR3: TGTGCCAGCAGTGGCCCCGGGACAGGGGTCAGGTACGAGCAGTACTTC. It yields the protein CASSGPGTGVRYEQYF.

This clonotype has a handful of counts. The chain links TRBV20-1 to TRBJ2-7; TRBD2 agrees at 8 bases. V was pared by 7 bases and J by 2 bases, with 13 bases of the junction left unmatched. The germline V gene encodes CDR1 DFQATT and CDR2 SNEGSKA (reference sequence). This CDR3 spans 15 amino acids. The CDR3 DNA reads TGCAGTGGGGCGGGAGGAATATCTGGGGCCTACGAGCAGTACTTC. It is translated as CSGAGGISGAYEQYF.

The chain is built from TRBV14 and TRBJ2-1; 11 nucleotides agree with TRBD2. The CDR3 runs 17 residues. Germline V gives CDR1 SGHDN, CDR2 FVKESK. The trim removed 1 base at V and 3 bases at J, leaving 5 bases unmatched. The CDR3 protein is CASSQVSGLAGYNEQFF. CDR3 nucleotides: TGTGCCAGCAGCCAAGTCTCCGGACTAGCGGGCTACAATGAGCAGTTCTTC.

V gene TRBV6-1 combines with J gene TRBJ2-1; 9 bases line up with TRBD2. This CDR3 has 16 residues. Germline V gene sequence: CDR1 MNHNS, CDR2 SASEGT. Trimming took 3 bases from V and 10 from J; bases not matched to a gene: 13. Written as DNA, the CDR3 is TGTGCCAGCAGTGACCTGGCGGGGGGGCTCTTATCCGAGCAGTTCTTC. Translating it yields CASSDLAGGLLSEQFF.

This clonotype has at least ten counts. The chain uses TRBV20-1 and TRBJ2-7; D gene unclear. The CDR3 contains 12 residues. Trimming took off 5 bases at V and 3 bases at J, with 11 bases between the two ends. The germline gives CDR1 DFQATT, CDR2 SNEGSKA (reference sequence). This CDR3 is CSARLVLYEQYF. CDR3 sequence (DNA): TGCAGTGCTCGGTTAGTCCTCTACGAGCAGTACTTC.

CDR3 nucleotides: TGCAGTGCTAGAGCCGGGACAGAGAACACTGAAGCTTTCTTT. Amino acid sequence: CSARAGTENTEAFF. The chain is built from TRBV20-1 and TRBJ1-1, with 7 nucleotides matching TRBD1. This CDR3 has 14 amino acids. V lost 1 base, J lost 1 base, and 3 bases stayed unmatched. Germline-derived CDR1 and CDR2 are DFQATT and SNEGSKA (reference sequence).

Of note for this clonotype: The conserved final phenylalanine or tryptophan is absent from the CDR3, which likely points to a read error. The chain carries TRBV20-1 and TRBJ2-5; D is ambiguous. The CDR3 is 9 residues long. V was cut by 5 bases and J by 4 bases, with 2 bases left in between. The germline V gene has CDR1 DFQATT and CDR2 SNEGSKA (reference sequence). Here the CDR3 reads CSALETQYL. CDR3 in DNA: TGCAGTGCTTTAGAGACCCAGTACCTC.

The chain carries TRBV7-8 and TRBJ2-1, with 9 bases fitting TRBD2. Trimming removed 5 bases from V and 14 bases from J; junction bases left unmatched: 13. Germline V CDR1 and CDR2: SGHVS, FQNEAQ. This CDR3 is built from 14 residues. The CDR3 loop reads CASSPRGELAGKFF. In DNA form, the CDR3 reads TGTGCCAGCAGCCCCCGGGGGGAGCTAGCGGGAAAGTTCTTC. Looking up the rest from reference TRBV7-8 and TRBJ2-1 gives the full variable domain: GAGVSQSPRYKVAKRGQDVALRCDPISGHVSLFWYQQALGQGPEFLTYFQNEAQLDKSGLPSDRFFAERPEGSVSTLKIQRTQQEDSAVYLCASSPRGELAGKFFGPGTRLTVL.

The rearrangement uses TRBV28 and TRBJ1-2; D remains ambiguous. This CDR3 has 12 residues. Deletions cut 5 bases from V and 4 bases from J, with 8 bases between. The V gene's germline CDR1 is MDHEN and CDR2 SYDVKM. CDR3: CASSPHGYGYTF. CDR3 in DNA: TGTGCCAGCAGTCCACACGGCTATGGCTACACCTTC.

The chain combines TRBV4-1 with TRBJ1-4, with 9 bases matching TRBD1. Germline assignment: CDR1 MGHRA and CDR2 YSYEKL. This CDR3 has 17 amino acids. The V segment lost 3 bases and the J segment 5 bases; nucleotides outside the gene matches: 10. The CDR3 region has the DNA TGCGCCAGCAGCCATGACGTTAGCGGGACAGGGAATGAAAAACTGTTTTTT. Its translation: CASSHDVSGTGNEKLFF.

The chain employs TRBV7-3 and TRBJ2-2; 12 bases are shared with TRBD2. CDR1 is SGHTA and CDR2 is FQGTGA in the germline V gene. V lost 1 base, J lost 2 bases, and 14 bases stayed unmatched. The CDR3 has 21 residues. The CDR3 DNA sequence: TGTGCCAGCAGCTTAAAAGGCCCTAGCGGGAGGGCCAATTTAAACACCGGGGAGCTGTTTTTT. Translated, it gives CASSLKGPSGRANLNTGELFF.

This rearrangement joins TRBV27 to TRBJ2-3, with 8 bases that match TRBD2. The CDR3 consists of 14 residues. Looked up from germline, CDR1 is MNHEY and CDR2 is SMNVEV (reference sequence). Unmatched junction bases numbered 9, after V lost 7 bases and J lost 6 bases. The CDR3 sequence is CASTLSGGRDTQYF. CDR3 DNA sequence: TGTGCCAGCACCCTCTCGGGGGGGAGGGATACGCAGTATTTT.

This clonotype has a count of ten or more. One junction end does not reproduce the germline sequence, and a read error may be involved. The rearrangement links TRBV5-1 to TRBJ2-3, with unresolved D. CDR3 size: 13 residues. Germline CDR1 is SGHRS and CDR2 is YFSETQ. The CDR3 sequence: CASTGQSTDTQYF. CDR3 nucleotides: TGTGCCAGCACCGGGCAGAGCACAGATACGCAGTATTTT. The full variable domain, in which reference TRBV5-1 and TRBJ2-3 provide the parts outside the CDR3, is KAGVTQTPRYLIKTRGQQVTLSCSPISGHRSVSWYQQTPGQGLQFLFEYFSETQRNKGNFPGRFSGRQFSNSRSEMNVSTLELGDSALYLCASTGQSTDTQYFGPGTRLTVL.

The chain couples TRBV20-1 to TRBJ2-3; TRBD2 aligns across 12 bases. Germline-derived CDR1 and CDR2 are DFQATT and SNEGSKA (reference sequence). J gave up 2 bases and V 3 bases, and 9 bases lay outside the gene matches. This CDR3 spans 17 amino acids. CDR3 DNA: TGCAGTGCTAGGGCTCCTAGCGGGAGGGGATTCACAGATACGCAGTATTTT. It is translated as CSARAPSGRGFTDTQYF.

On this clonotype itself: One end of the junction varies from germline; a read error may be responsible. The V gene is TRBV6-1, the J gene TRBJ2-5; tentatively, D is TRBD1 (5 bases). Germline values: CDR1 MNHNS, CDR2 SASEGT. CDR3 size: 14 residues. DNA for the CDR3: TGTGCCAGCGGTGAAGTGGGGCTCCAAGAGACCCAGTACTTC. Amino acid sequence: CASGEVGLQETQYF.

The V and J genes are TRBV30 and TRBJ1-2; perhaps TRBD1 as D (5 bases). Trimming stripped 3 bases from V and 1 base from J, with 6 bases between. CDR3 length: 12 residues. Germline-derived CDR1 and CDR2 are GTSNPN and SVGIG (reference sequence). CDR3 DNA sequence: TGTGCCTGGAGACAGGATAACTATGGCTACACCTTC. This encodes CAWRQDNYGYTF. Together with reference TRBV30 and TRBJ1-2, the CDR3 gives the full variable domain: SQTIHQWPATLVQPVGSPLSLECTVEGTSNPNLYWYRQAAGRGLQLLFYSVGIGQISSEVPQNLSASRPQDRQFILSSKKLLLSDSGFYLCAWRQDNYGYTFGSGTRLTVV.

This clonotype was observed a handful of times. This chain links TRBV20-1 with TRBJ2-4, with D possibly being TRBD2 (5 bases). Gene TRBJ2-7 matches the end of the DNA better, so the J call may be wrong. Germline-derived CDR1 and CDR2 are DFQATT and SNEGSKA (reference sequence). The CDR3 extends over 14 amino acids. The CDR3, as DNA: TGCAGTGCTAGAGTTCCCGAGCGGTCCTACGAGCAGTACTTC. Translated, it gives CSARVPERSYEQYF.